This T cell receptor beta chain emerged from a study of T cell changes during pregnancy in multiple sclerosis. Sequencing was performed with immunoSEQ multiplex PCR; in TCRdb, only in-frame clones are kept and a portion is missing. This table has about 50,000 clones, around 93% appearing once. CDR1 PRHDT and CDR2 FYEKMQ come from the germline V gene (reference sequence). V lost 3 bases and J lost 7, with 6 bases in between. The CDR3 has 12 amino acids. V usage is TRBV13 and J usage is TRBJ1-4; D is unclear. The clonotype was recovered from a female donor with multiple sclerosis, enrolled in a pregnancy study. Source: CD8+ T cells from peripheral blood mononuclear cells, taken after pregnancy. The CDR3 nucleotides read TGTGCCAGCAGCTTTTTCCGTGAAAAACTGTTTTTT. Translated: CASSFFREKLFF. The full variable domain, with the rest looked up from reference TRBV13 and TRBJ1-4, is AAGVIQSPRHLIKEKRETATLKCYPIPRHDTVYWYQQGPGQDPQFLISFYEKMQSDKGSIPDRFSAQQFSDYHSELNMSSLELGDSALYFCASSFFREKLFFGSGTQLSVL.